Listed here are 13 T cell receptor beta chains from one sample, sequenced in a study of T cell responses to AZD1222 COVID-19 vaccine. Generated by immunoSEQ multiplex PCR, the TCRdb table keeps only in-frame clones and is missing some. The sample carries about 140,000 clones, 90% recorded once. The sequences come from peripheral blood, collected on day 0 of AZD1222 vaccination. The receptors were sampled from an adult in good health.

This clone has just a few counts. The chain employs TRBV10-3 and TRBJ2-2; maybe TRBD2 (5 bases). Germline values: CDR1 ENHRY, CDR2 SYGVKD. The CDR3 length is 15 residues. The ends were cut back, 3 bases at V and 0 bases at J, with 8 bases in the middle. This CDR3 is CAISERGTNTGELFF. The CDR3 DNA follows: TGTGCCATCAGTGAACGGGGTACGAACACCGGGGAGCTGTTTTTT.

V gene TRBV7-8 combines with J gene TRBJ2-3; 11 bases match TRBD1. The V gene end was trimmed by 4 bases and the J gene end by 4 bases; junction bases not matched to a gene: 10. Looked up from germline, CDR1 is SGHVS and CDR2 is FQNEAQ. The CDR3 runs to 17 residues. The CDR3 DNA sequence: TGTGCCAGCAGCTCAGTACCACCGGGACAGGGGGCAGATACGCAGTATTTT. It translates to CASSSVPPGQGADTQYF.

The V gene is TRBV6-2 or TRBV6-3, the J gene TRBJ1-2; D might be TRBD1 (6 bases). There are 12 residues in the CDR3. Germline CDR1 MNHEY, CDR2 SVGEGT. V was pared by 5 bases and J by 4 bases, with 8 bases between. The CDR3 reads CASSQDSYGYTF. The CDR3 bases are TGTGCCAGCAGTCAGGACAGCTATGGCTACACCTTC.

The chain recombines TRBV29-1 with TRBJ1-3, with D possibly being TRBD1 (5 bases). Germline V CDR1 and CDR2: SQVTM, ANQGSEA. The CDR3 contains 13 residues. Trimming took off 3 bases at V and 4 bases at J, with 10 bases between the two ends. CDR3 sequence: CSVDGQGGNTIYF. CDR3 DNA sequence: TGCAGCGTTGATGGGCAGGGAGGAAACACCATATATTTT.

The sample holds one count of this clone. V and J are TRBV18 and TRBJ1-1, with 9 bases lining up with TRBD1. The CDR3 is 12 residues long. Germline lookup yields CDR1 KGHSH and CDR2 LQKENI. Germline trimming cut 3 bases from V and 13 bases from J; bases unmatched to any gene: 6. Here the CDR3 reads CASSPGQGGVFF. The DNA of the CDR3 is TGTGCCAGCTCACCGGGACAGGGAGGAGTTTTCTTT. Full variable domain (missing parts from reference TRBV18 and TRBJ1-1): NAGVMQNPRHLVRRRGQEARLRCSPMKGHSHVYWYRQLPEEGLKFMVYLQKENIIDESGMPKERFSAEFPKEGPSILRIQQVVRGDSAAYFCASSPGQGGVFFGQGTRLTVV.

This chain uses TRBV11-2 with TRBJ2-3, with D possibly TRBD2 on 6 matching bases. V was shortened by 4 bases and J by 4 bases, with 18 bases between the two germline ends. CDR1 is SGHAT and CDR2 is FQNNGV in the germline V gene. The length of the CDR3 is 16 residues. CDR3 region: CASSSEGAGRADTQYF. CDR3 DNA sequence: TGTGCCAGCAGCTCGGAGGGAGCGGGCAGGGCAGATACGCAGTATTTT.

The chain joins TRBV30 to TRBJ2-7, with 8 bases lining up with TRBD1. Germline CDR1 is GTSNPN and CDR2 is SVGIG (reference sequence). The junction had 11 bases not matched to a gene; V was cut back by 2 bases and J by 5 bases. The CDR3 loop spans 15 amino acids. CDR3 sequence: CAWSQTDRGRDEQYF. For the CDR3, the DNA is TGTGCCTGGAGTCAAACCGACAGGGGTAGGGACGAGCAGTACTTC.

To note about this clone: Other DNA sequences of this sample code for an identical CDR3. This sequence joins TRBV19 and TRBJ1-1; the D gene is possibly TRBD1 (5 bases). The CDR3 totals 14 residues. Germline loops: CDR1 LNHDA, CDR2 SQIVND (reference sequence). V lost 1 base and J 1 base, leaving 7 bases between the germline ends. DNA for the CDR3: TGTGCCAGTAGTATAGGGGGGGGGAACACTGAAGCTTTCTTT. This gives the protein CASSIGGGNTEAFF.

The V call is TRBV5-1, the J call TRBJ2-1, with D hard to call. The CDR3 is made up of 13 amino acids. V was cut by 4 bases and J by 6 bases, with 11 bases left in between. CDR1 is SGHRS and CDR2 is YFSETQ in the germline V gene. The CDR3 nucleotides are TGCGCCAGCAGCCGACATTCGGGCAATGAGCAGTTCTTC. It is translated as CASSRHSGNEQFF.

V usage is TRBV15 and J usage is TRBJ2-1, with TRBD2 matching 12 bases. Germline assignment: CDR1 LNHNV and CDR2 YYDKDF (reference sequence). The CDR3 extends over 16 amino acids. With 2 bases clipped from V and 7 bases from J, the junction kept 6 bases outside the gene matches. CDR3 protein: CATSRRTSGTVNEQFF. CDR3 DNA sequence: TGTGCCACCAGCAGACGGACTAGCGGGACTGTAAATGAGCAGTTCTTC. Supplemented by reference TRBV15 and TRBJ2-1, the full variable domain reads DAMVIQNPRYQVTQFGKPVTLSCSQTLNHNVMYWYQQKSSQAPKLLFHYYDKDFNNEADTPDNFQSRRPNTSFCFLDIRSPGLGDTAMYLCATSRRTSGTVNEQFFGPGTRLTVL.

CDR3: CASSLSVVTDTQYF. The CDR3 nucleotides read TGTGCCAGCAGCTTATCGGTGGTCACAGATACGCAGTATTTT. The V gene is TRBV7-3, the J gene TRBJ2-3; no reliable D call. CDR1 is SGHTA and CDR2 is FQGTGA in the germline V gene. Trimming pared 2 bases from V and 2 bases from J, leaving 8 bases between. The CDR3 loop spans 14 amino acids.

The J gene is TRBJ1-2, the V gene TRBV30, with D hard to call. The germline V gene encodes CDR1 GTSNPN and CDR2 SVGIG (reference sequence). The CDR3 runs 14 residues. Trimming removed 1 base from V and 4 bases from J, with 13 bases in between. This CDR3 is CAWSEPGGLYGYTF. CDR3 DNA sequence: TGTGCCTGGAGTGAACCGGGCGGCCTCTATGGCTACACCTTC.

This chain connects TRBV5-4 to TRBJ1-1, with no clear D. V was shortened by 2 bases and J by 0 bases, with 8 bases between the two germline ends. This CDR3 is 14 amino acids long. Germline assignment: CDR1 SGHNT and CDR2 YYREEE (reference sequence). CDR3 sequence reads: CASSLGPMNTEAFF. Written as DNA, the CDR3 is TGTGCCAGCAGCTTAGGGCCGATGAACACTGAAGCTTTCTTT. The full variable domain, rest sourced from reference TRBV5-4 and TRBJ1-1, is ETGVTQSPTHLIKTRGQQVTLRCSSQSGHNTVSWYQQALGQGPQFIFQYYREEENGRGNFPPRFSGLQFPNYSSELNVNALELDDSALYLCASSLGPMNTEAFFGQGTRLTVV.